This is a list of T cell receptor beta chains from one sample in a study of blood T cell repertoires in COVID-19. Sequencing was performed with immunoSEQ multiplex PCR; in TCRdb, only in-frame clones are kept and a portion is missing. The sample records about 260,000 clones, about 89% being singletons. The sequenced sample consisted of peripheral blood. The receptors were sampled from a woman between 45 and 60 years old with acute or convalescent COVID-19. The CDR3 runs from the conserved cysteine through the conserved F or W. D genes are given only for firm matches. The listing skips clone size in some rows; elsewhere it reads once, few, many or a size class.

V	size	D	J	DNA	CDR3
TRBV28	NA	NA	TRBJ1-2	TGTGCCTCCTCGGAGAATCCCCTACGATATGGCTACACCTTC	CASSENPLRYGYTF
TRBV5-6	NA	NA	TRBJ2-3	TGTGCCAGCAGCTTCGGCAGGGGATTATCCGCAGATACGCAGTATTTT	CASSFGRGLSADTQYF
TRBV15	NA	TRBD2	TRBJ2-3	TGTGCCACCAGCAAAGAAACTAGCGGGAGGGAAGCGCAGTATTTT	CATSKETSGREAQYF
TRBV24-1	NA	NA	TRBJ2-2	TGTGCCACAGAGACAGGAATCACCGGGGAGCTGTTTTTT	CATETGITGELFF
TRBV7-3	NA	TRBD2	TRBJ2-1	TGTGCCAGCAGCTCCCGCGCGGGAGATTCCTACAATGAGCAGTTCTTC	CASSSRAGDSYNEQFF
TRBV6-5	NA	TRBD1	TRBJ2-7	TGTGCCAGCAGATCGGACAGGGTTGGGTACGAGCAGTACTTC	CASRSDRVGYEQYF
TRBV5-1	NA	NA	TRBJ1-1	TGCGCCAGCAGCATCAGGGGAGGGATGAACACTGAAGCTTTCTTT	CASSIRGGMNTEAFF
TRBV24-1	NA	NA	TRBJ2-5	TGTGCCACCAGTGATTTAGAACAGCCCCAAGAGACCCAGTACTTC	CATSDLEQPQETQYF
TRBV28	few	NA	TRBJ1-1	TGTGCCAGCACGGAGGTGAACACTGAAGCTTTCTTT	CASTEVNTEAFF
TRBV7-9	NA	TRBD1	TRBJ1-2	TGTGCCAGCAGCTTAGCGGGGACAGGCTCTTCCTATGGCTACACCTTC	CASSLAGTGSSYGYTF
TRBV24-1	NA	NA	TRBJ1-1	TGTGCCACCACATCCCGGGCAGGGACTGAAGCTTTCTTT	CATTSRAGTEAFF
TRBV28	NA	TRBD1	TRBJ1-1	TGTGCCAGCAGTCGGATAACCCGGACAGGGAACACTGAAGCTTTCTTT	CASSRITRTGNTEAFF
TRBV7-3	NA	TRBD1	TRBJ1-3	TGTGCCAGCAGCTCCAAGCCCGGGACAGCTGGAAACACCATATATTTT	CASSSKPGTAGNTIYF
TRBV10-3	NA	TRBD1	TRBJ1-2	TGTGCCATCAGTTCACAGGGGCCCCCATGGGATGGCTACACCTTC	CAISSQGPPWDGYTF
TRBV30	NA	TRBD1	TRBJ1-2	TGTGCCTGGACACCCACCGGGACAGGACTCTATGGCTACACCTTC	CAWTPTGTGLYGYTF
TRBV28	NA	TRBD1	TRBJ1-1	TGTGCCAGCACCAACCGGGACAGGGTTTTTAAGAACACTGAAGCTTTCTTT	CASTNRDRVFKNTEAFF
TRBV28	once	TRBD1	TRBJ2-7	TGTGCCAGCAGAGGGACAGGGGCCGGCTACGAGCAGTACTTC	CASRGTGAGYEQYF
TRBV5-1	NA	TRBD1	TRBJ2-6	TGCGCCAGCAGCCGGGGAACGGGGACAGTATCCGTCCTGACTTTC	CASSRGTGTVSVLTF
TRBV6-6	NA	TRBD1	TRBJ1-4	TGTGCCAGCAGGAAGACAGGGGGCTTTGAAAAACTGTTTTTT	CASRKTGGFEKLFF
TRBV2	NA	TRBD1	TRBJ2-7	TGTGCCAGCAGAGCGGGACAGGGTTCCTACGAGCAGTACTTC	CASRAGQGSYEQYF
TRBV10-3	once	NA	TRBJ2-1	TGTGCCATCAGGAAGGGCGGGATAGAAGGGAATGAGCAGTTCTTC	CAIRKGGIEGNEQFF
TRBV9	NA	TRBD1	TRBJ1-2	TGTGCCAGCAGCCCAGTCGGGACAGGGGTTGGCTACACCTTC	CASSPVGTGVGYTF
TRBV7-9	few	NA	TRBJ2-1	TGTGCCAGCAGCCTGGGACTGTACAATGAGCAGTTCTTC	CASSLGLYNEQFF
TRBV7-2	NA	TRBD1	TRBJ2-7	TGTGCCAGCAGCTTAGTAGGGACAGCTCCCGAGCAGTACTTC	CASSLVGTAPEQYF
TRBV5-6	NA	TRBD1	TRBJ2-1	TGTGCCAGCAGCTTAGGGCTCCGAGCAGGGGGCAATGAGCAGTTCTTC	CASSLGLRAGGNEQFF
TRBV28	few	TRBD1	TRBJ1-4	TGTGCCAGCAGCGCCCGGACAGGGGCCCGGGCTAATGAAAAACTGTTTTTT	CASSARTGARANEKLFF
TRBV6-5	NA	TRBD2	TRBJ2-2	TGTGCCAGCAGCCGAGCGGGAGGGTTCACCGGGGAGCTGTTTTTT	CASSRAGGFTGELFF
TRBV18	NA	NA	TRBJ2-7	TGTGCCAGCTCACCGACGGGGAGGGGGGGCGAGCAGTACTTC	CASSPTGRGGEQYF
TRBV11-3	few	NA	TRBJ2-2	TGTGCCAGCAGCCCCCGGGAAACCGGGGAGCTGTTTTTT	CASSPRETGELFF